This T cell receptor beta chain was documented in a study of blood T cell repertoires in COVID-19. Study at large: The origin of the acute and convalescent COVID-19 samples was the United States, Italy and Spain. From T cells, B-cell-depleted T cells, or PBMCs came the material, which was cDNA or gDNA.

Of note for this clone: At one of its ends the junction is not consistent with the germline gene, which may arise from a read error.

Original handling: Amplification with reference gene primers provided the estimates of nucleated cell counts. Using immunoSEQ multiplex PCR, the repertoire was profiled, and TCRdb retains in-frame clones only, with some absent. V, J and clone size are those of that table, while D and trimming were read from the DNA. This table holds about 74,000 clones, approximately 91% found once. In germline, CDR1 is SGHNT, CDR2 YENEEA. The length of the CDR3 is 13 residues. The sample comprised peripheral blood. The receptor's source is a man aged 70-80 years with active or convalescent COVID-19. V gene TRBV11-3 combines with J gene TRBJ2-1, with D possibly being TRBD1 (6 bases). The CDR3 DNA reads TGTGCCAGCAGCCTAGAGCAGGGGAATGAGCAGTTCTTC. As protein: CASSLEQGNEQFF.